This section outlines one T cell receptor (beta chain) sequence together with its context. Its target is unknown. The study sampled blood at baseline, cycle 4 day 1, and cycle 7 day 1. The data belong to a study of OX40 agonist ivuxolimab in advanced cancers. The wider study: Patients receiving dose escalation had hepatocellular carcinoma, melanoma, renal cell or head and neck cancer. Cohort: approximately 83% men, mean age about 60, aged roughly 23 to 90. Findings and limits, study-wide: The antigens recognized by the expanded peripheral T cells, that is their antigen specificity, were not determined.

V was pared by 0 bases and J by 6 bases, with 4 bases of the junction left unmatched. CDR3 length equals 16 residues. Germline-derived CDR1 and CDR2 are MGHRA and YSYEKL. Here immunoSEQ multiplex PCR was the method, and the copy in TCRdb shows in-frame clones only, minus some. The sample records about 32,000 clones, around 83% being singletons. The receptor comes from an adult with an advanced solid tumor such as melanoma, head and neck, liver or kidney cancer. The V and J genes are TRBV4-1 and TRBJ2-3; TRBD2 aligns across 12 bases. The specimen comprised CD4+ or CD8+ T cells sorted from blood, sampled in a trial of the OX40 agonist ivuxolimab. CDR3 in DNA: TGCGCCAGCAGCCAAGAAAGCCTAGCGGGAGGGGATACGCAGTATTTT. It specifies CASSQESLAGGDTQYF.